The present T cell receptor (beta chain) was sequenced within a study of chronic HIV infection and antiretroviral therapy. MiXCR was run by TCRdb on the 5' RACE reads, yielding one entry per CDR3 protein. The sample carries 25,000 to 35,000 distinct CDR3 sequences, over 7% recorded once. The trim removed 1 base at V and 3 bases at J, leaving 4 bases unmatched. Germline V gives CDR1 LGHNA, CDR2 YSLEER. The CDR3 consists of 15 residues. The receptor's source is an adult who had HIV and had not received antiretroviral therapy, or was an uninfected healthy control (not recorded which). This chain uses TRBV4-3 with TRBJ2-7, with 9 nucleotides matching TRBD1. The sample comprised peripheral blood. This chain's CDR3 is CASSQGQGVGYEQYF. For the CDR3, the DNA is TGCGCCAGCAGCCAAGGACAGGGGGTCGGCTACGAGCAGTACTTC.